This TCR beta chain was captured by sequencing in a study of T cell repertoires in cytomegalovirus infection. Study-level information: Both CMV infection and a matching HLA type were indicated by public TCR beta signatures.

Findings of the study overall: Ex vivo responses were dominated by HLA-C-restricted CMV-specific TCR beta clonotypes. There were carriers of CMV plus the relevant HLA, and cumulative public TCR beta family frequency identified them.

In regard to this clonotype: Its antigen is undetermined.

CDR1 and CDR2 (germline): ENHRY, SYGVKD. After removal of 4 bases from V and 1 base from J, the junction contained 21 bases not matched to a gene. This CDR3 is 23 amino acids long. MiXCR, applied by TCRdb to the reads, yields one record per CDR3 protein. The sample lists hundreds of thousands of distinct CDR3 sequences, about 11% seen once, with roughly 10% in the top ten. Material: PBMCs. The TCR comes from a human donor in good health (CMV status not recorded). Some clones in this sample may be carry-over from other donors' samples. The chain uses TRBV10-3 and TRBJ2-3; 15 bases are shared with TRBD2. The CDR3 loop reads CAISARTGPGLAGGGSGTDTQYF. CDR3 nucleotides: TGTGCCATCAGTGCGAGGACAGGCCCGGGACTAGCGGGAGGAGGCTCTGGCACAGATACGCAGTATTTT.